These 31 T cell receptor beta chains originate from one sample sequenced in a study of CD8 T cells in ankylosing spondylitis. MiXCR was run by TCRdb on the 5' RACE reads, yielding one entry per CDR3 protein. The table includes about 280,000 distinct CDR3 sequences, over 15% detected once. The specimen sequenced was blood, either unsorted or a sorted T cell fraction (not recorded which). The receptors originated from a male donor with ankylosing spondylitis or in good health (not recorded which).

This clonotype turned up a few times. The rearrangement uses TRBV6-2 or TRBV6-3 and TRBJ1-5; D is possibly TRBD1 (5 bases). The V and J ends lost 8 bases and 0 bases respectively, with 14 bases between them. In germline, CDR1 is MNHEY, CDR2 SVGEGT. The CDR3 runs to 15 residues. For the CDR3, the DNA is TGTGCCAGCGGGTCTACAGGTCGTAGCAATCAGCCCCAGCATTTT. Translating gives CASGSTGRSNQPQHF.

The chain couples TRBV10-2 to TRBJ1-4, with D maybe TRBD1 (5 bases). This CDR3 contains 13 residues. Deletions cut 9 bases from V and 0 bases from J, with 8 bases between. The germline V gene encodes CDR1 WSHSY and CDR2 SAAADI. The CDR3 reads CASGQATNEKLFF. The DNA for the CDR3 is TGCGCCAGTGGACAAGCAACTAATGAAAAACTGTTTTTT.

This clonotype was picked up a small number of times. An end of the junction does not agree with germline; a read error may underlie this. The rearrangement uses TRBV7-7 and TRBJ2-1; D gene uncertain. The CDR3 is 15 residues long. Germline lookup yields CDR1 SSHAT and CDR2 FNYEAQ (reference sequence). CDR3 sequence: CASSLGLNSYNEQFF. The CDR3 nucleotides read TGTGCTAGCAGCTTAGGGCTTAACTCCTACAATGAGCAGTTCTTC. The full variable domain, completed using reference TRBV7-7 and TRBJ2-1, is GAGVSQSPRYKVTKRGQDVTLRCDPISSHATLYWYQQALGQGPEFLTYFNYEAQPDKSGLPSDRFSAERPEGSISTLTIQRTEQRDSAMYRCASSLGLNSYNEQFFGPGTRLTVL.

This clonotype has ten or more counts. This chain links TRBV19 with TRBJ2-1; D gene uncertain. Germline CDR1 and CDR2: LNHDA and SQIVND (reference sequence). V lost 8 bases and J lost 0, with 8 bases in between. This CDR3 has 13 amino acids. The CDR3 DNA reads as TGTGCCAGTGCGATAGGCTCCTACAATGAGCAGTTCTTC. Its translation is CASAIGSYNEQFF.

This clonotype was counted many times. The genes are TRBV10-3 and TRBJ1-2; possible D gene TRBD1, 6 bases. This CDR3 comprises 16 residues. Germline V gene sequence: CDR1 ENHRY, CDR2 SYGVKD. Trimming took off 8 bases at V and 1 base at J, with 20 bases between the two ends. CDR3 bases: TGTGCCATCCAGGGAGTGATACGGGACAATAACTATGGCTACACCTTC. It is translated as CAIQGVIRDNNYGYTF.

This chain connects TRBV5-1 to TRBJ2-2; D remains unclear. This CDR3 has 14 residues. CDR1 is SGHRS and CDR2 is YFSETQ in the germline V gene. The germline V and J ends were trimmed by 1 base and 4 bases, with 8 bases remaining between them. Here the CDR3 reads CASSLLAATGELFF. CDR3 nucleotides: TGCGCCAGCAGCTTGTTAGCAGCCACCGGGGAGCTGTTTTTT.

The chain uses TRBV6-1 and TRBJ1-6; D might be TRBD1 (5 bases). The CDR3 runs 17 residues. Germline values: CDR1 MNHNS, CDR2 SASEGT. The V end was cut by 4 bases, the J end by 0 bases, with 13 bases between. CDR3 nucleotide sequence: TGTGCCAGCAGTGCGACAGTCCCACGCTCCTATAATTCACCCCTCCACTTT. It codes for CASSATVPRSYNSPLHF.

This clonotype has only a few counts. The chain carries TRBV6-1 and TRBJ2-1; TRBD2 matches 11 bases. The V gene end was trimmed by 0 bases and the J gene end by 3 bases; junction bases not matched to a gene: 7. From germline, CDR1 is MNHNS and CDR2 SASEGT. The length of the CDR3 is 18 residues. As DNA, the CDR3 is TGTGCCAGCAGTGAAGCGCCGCTAGCGGGGGGCCTCTACAATGAGCAGTTCTTC. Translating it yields CASSEAPLAGGLYNEQFF.

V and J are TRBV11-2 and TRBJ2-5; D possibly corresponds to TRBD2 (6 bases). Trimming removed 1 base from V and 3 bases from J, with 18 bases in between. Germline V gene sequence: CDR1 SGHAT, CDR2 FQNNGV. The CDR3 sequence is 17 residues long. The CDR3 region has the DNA TGTGCCAGCAGCTTAGTGGCCCTAGCGTCTTCCAAAGAGACCCAGTACTTC. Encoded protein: CASSLVALASSKETQYF.

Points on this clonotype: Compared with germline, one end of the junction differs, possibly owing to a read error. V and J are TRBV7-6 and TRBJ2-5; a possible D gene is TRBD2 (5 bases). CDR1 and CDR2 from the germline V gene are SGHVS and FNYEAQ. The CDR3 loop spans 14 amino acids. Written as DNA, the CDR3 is TGTGCCGGCAGCTTAGCGACGTGGGAAGAGACCCAGTACTTC. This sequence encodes CAGSLATWEETQYF. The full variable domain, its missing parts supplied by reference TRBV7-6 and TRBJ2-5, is GAGVSQSPRYKVTKRGQDVALRCDPISGHVSLYWYRQALGQGPEFLTYFNYEAQQDKSGLPNDRFSAERPEGSISTLTIQRTEQRDSAMYRCAGSLATWEETQYFGPGTRLLVL.

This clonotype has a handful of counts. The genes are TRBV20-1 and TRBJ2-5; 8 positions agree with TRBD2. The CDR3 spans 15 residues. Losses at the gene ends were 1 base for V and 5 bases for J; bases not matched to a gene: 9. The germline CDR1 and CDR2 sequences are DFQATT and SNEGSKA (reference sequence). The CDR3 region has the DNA TGCAGTGCTAGAGGAGGTACCGGGACTAGTGAGACCCAGTACTTC. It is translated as CSARGGTGTSETQYF.

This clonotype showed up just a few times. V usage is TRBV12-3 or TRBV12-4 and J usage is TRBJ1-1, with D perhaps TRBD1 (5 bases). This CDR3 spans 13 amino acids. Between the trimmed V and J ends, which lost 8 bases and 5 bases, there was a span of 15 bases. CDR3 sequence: CASRQLTGTEAFF. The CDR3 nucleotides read TGTGCCAGCCGACAGTTGACGGGAACTGAAGCTTTCTTT.

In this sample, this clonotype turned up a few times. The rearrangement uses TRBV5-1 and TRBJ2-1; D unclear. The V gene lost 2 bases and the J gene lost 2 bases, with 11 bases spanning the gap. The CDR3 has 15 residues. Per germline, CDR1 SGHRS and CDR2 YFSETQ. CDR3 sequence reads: CASSLRPFAYNEQFF. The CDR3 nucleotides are TGCGCCAGCAGCTTACGTCCATTCGCCTACAATGAGCAGTTCTTC.

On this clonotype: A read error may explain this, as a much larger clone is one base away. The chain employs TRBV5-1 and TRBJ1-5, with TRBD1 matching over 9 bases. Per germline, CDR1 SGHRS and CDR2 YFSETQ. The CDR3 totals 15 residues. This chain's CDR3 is CASSPGDRDNQSQHF. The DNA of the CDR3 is TGCGCCAGCAGCCCTGGGGACAGGGACAATCAGTCCCAGCATTTT.

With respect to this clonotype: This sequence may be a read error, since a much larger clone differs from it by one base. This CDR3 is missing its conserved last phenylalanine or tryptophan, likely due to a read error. The CDR3: CASRGSQETQYS. CDR3 nucleotide sequence: TGTGCCAGCAGGGGCTCCCAAGAGACCCAGTACTCC. This chain connects TRBV12-3 or TRBV12-4 to TRBJ2-5; D uncertain. This CDR3 is built from 12 residues. Trimming pared 6 bases from V and 1 base from J, leaving 6 bases between.

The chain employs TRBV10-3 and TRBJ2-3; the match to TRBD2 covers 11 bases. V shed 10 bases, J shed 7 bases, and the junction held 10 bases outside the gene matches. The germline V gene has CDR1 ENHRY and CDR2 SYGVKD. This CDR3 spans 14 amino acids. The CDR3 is CATQGLADTNTQYF. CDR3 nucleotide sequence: TGTGCCACACAGGGACTAGCGGATACTAATACGCAGTATTTT.

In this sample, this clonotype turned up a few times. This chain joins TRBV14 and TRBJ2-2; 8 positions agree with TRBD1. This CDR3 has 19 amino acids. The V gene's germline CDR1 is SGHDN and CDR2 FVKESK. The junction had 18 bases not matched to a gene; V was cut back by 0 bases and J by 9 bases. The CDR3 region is CASSQDSGGPQGASRELFF. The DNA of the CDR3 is TGTGCCAGCAGCCAAGATTCAGGGGGCCCCCAAGGGGCCTCCCGGGAGCTGTTTTTT. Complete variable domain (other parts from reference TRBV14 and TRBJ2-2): EAGVTQFPSHSVIEKGQTVTLRCDPISGHDNLYWYRRVMGKEIKFLLHFVKESKQDESGMPNNRFLAERTGGTYSTLKVQPAELEDSGVYFCASSQDSGGPQGASRELFFGEGSRLTVL.

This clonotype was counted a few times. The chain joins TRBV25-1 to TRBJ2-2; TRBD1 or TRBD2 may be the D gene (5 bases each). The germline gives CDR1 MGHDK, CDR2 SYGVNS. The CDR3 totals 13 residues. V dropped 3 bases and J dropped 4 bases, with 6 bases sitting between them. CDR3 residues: CASSDGGTGELFF. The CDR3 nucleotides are TGTGCCAGCAGTGATGGGGGCACCGGGGAGCTGTTTTTT.

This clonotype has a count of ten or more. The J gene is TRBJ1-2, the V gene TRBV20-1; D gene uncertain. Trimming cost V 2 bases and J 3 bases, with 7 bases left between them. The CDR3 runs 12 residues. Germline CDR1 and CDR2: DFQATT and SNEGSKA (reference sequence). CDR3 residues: CSARPDDYGYTF. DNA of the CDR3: TGCAGTGCTAGACCGGACGACTATGGCTACACCTTC.

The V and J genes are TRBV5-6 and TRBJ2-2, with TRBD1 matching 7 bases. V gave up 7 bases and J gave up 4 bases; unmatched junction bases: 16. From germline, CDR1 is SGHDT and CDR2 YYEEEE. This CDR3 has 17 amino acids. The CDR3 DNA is TGTGCCAGCTGTGCGGTAGGGGGCGCGTTTTGCACCGGGGAGCTGTTTTTT. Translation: CASCAVGGAFCTGELFF.

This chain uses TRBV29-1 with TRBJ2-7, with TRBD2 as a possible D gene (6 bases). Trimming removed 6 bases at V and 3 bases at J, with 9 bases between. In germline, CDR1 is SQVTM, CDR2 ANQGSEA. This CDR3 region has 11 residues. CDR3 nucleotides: TGCAGCGTGGGACTTTGCTACGAGCAGTACGTC. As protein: CSVGLCYEQYV.

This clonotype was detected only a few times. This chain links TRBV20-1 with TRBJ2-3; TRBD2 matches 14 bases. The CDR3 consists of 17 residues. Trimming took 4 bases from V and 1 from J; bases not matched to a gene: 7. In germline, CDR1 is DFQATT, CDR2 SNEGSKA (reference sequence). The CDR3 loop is CSAILAGLAGGTDTQYF. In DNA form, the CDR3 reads TGCAGTGCTATCCTCGCGGGACTAGCGGGAGGCACAGATACGCAGTATTTT.

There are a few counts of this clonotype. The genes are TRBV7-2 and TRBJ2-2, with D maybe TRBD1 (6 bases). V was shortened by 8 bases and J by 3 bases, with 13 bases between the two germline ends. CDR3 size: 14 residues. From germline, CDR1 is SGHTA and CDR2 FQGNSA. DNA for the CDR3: TGTGCCAGCCAGACAGGATCTCACACCGGGGAGCTGTTTTTT. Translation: CASQTGSHTGELFF.

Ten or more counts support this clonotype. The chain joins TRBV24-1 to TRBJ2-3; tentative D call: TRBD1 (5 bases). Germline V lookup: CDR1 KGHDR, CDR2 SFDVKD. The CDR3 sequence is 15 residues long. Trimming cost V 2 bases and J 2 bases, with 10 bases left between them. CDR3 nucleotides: TGTGCCACCAGTGATTCGGGCAGGGACACAGATACGCAGTATTTT. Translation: CATSDSGRDTDTQYF.

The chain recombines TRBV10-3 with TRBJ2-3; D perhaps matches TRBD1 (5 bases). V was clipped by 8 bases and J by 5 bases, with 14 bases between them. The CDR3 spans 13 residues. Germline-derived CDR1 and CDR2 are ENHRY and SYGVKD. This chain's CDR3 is CAIGANTRDTQYF. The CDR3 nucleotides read TGTGCCATCGGGGCCAATACAAGAGATACGCAGTATTTT.

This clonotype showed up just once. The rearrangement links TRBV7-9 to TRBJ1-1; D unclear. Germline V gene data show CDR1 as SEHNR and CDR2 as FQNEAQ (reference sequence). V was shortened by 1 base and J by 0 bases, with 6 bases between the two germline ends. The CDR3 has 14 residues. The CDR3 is CASSLDGLNTEAFF. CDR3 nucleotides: TGTGCCAGCAGCTTAGACGGACTGAACACTGAAGCTTTCTTT. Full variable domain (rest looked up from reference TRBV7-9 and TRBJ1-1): DTGVSQNPRHKITKRGQNVTFRCDPISEHNRLYWYRQTLGQGPEFLTYFQNEAQLEKSRLLSDRFSAERPKGSFSTLEIQRTEQGDSAMYLCASSLDGLNTEAFFGQGTRLTVV.

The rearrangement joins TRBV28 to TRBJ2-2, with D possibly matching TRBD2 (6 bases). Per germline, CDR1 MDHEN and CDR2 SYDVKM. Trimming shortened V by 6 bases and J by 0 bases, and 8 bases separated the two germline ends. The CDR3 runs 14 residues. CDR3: CASRASANTGELFF. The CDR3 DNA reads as TGTGCCAGCAGGGCTAGCGCGAACACCGGGGAGCTGTTTTTT.

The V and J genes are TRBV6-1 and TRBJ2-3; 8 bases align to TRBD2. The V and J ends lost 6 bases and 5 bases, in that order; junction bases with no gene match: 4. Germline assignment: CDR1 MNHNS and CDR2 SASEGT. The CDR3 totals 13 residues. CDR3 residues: CASRQAGGDTQYF. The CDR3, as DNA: TGTGCCAGCAGACAGGCGGGAGGAGATACGCAGTATTTT.

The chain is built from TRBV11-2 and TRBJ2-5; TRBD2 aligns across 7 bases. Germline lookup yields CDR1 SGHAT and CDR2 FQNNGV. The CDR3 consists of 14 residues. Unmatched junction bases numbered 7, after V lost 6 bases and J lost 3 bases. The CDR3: CASSFAGAKETQYF. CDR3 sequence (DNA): TGTGCCAGCAGTTTCGCGGGAGCCAAAGAGACCCAGTACTTC.

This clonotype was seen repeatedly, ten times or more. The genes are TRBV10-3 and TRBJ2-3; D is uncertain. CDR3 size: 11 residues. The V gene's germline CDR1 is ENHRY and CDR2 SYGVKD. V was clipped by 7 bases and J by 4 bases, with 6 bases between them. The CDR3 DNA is TGTGCCATCATGGGCCCAGATACGCAGTATTTT. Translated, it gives CAIMGPDTQYF.

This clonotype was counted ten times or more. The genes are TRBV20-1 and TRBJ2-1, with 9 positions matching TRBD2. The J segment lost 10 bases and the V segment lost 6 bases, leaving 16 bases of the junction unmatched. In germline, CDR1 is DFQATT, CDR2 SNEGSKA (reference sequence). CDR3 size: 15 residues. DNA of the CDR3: TGCAGTGCCCGATCCCCGCTAGCGGGATCAGGGGAGCAGTTCTTC. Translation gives CSARSPLAGSGEQFF.